The present entry profiles one T cell receptor beta chain with its context. These data are taken from a study of blood T cell repertoires in COVID-19. Study-level background: The origin of the acute and convalescent COVID-19 samples was the United States, Italy and Spain. T cells, B-cell-depleted T cells, or PBMCs supplied cDNA or gDNA.

The CDR3 length is 13 residues. In germline, CDR1 is SGHAT, CDR2 FQNNGV. Trimming took 5 bases from V and 5 from J; bases not matched to a gene: 4. Authors' processing steps: Estimation of nucleated cell counts relied on the amplification of reference gene primers. Only in-frame clones appear in the TCRdb table, and some are missing; sequencing was by immunoSEQ multiplex PCR. The V and J calls and clone size come from that table; D and trimming were worked out from the DNA. The sample lists 150,000 or so clones; about 92% were seen once. The sequencing input was peripheral blood. The chain has TRBV11-2 and TRBJ2-5; the match to TRBD2 covers 8 bases. This receptor was obtained from a man between 60 and 70 years old with active or convalescent COVID-19. CDR3 loop: CASSRGGGETQYF. The CDR3 coding sequence is TGTGCCAGCAGCCGGGGGGGCGGGGAGACCCAGTACTTC.